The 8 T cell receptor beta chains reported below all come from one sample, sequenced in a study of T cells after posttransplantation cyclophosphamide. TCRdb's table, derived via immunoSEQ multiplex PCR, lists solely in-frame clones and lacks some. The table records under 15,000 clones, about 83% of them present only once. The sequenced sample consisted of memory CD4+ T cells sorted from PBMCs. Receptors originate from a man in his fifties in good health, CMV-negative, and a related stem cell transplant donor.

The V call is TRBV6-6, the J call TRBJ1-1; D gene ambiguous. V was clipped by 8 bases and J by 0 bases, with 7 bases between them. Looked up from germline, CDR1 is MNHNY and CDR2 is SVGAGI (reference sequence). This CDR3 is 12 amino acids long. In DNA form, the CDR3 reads TGTGCCAGCCTACGTATGAACACTGAAGCTTTCTTT. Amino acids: CASLRMNTEAFF.

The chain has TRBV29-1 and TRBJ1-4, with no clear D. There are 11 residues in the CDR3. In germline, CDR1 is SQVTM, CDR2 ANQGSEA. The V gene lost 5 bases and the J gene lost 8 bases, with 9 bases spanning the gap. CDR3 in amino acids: CSVREAEKLFF. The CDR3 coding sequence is TGCAGCGTTCGGGAAGCGGAAAAACTGTTTTTT.

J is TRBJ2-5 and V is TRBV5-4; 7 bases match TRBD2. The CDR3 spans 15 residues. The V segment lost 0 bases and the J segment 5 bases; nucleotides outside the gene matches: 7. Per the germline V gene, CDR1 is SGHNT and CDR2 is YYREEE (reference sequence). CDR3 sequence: CASSLGAVGGETQYF. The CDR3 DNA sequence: TGTGCCAGCAGCTTGGGGGCGGTGGGGGGGGAGACCCAGTACTTC.

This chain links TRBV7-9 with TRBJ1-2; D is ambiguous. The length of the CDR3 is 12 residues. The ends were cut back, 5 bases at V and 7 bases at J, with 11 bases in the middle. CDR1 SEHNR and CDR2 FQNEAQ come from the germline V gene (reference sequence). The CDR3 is CASSRVDRGYTF. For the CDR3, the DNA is TGTGCCAGCAGCCGGGTCGATCGTGGCTACACCTTC.

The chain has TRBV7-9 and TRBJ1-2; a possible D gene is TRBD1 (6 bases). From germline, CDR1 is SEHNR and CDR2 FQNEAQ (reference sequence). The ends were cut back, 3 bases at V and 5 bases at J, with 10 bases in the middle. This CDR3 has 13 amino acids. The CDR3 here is CASSFERGYGYTF. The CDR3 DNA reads TGTGCCAGCAGCTTCGAGAGGGGGTATGGCTACACCTTC.

The CDR3 DNA follows: TGTGCCAGCAGCGTCGGGACTAGTGAAGGGGAGACCCAGTACTTC. It specifies CASSVGTSEGETQYF. The V gene is TRBV9, the J gene TRBJ2-5, with 8 bases lining up with TRBD2. This CDR3 has 15 residues. Germline CDR1 reads SGDLS; CDR2 reads YYNGEE. J was trimmed by 5 bases and V by 2 bases; bases with no gene match: 8.

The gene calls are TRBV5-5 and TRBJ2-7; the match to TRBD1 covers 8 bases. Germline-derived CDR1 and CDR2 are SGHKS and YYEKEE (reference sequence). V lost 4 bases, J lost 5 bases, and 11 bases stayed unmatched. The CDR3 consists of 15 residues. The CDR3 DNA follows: TGTGCCAGCAGCCAGACAGGGGAAACGAATAACGAGCAGTACTTC. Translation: CASSQTGETNNEQYF.

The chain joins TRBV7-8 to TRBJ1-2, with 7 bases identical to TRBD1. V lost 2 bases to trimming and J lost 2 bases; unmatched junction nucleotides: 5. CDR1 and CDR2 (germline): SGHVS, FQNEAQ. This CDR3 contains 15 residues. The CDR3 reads CASSLQGVGNYGYTF. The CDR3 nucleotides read TGTGCCAGCAGCTTACAGGGGGTAGGGAACTATGGCTACACCTTC.